These 14 T cell receptor beta chains came from one sample sequenced in a study of blood T cell repertoires in COVID-19. The data were produced by immunoSEQ multiplex PCR, yet TCRdb's version contains in-frame clones alone and is incomplete. The table shows more than 90,000 clones, with 85% occurring only once. The sequencing input was peripheral blood. The source of these receptors is a man older than 75 with acute or convalescent COVID-19.

The genes are TRBV24-1 and TRBJ2-5; the D gene is possibly TRBD1 (6 bases). This CDR3 region has 11 residues. From germline, CDR1 is KGHDR and CDR2 SFDVKD. V lost 6 bases to trimming and J lost 5 bases, with 6 bases between them. The CDR3: CATSTGETQYF. The CDR3 DNA reads TGTGCCACCAGTACAGGGGAGACCCAGTACTTC.

This clone has just one count. This chain uses TRBV28 with TRBJ2-1; D possibly corresponds to TRBD2 (6 bases). Germline CDR1 MDHEN, CDR2 SYDVKM. The V end lost 1 base, the J end lost 0 bases, and 7 bases lay between the germline ends. CDR3 size: 15 residues. CDR3 amino acids: CASSLSGSSYNEQFF. The DNA for the CDR3 is TGTGCCAGCAGTTTATCCGGGAGCTCCTACAATGAGCAGTTCTTC.

The rearrangement links TRBV30 to TRBJ2-1; 10 positions match TRBD2. The V gene's germline CDR1 is GTSNPN and CDR2 SVGIG (reference sequence). The J segment lost 0 bases and the V segment lost 0 bases, leaving 11 bases of the junction unmatched. CDR3 length equals 19 residues. Here the CDR3 DNA reads TGTGCCTGGAGTGTATTCGTAGCGGGAGGTCTCCACTCCTACAATGAGCAGTTCTTC. Translating it yields CAWSVFVAGGLHSYNEQFF.

V is TRBV6-5 and J is TRBJ2-1, with TRBD1 matching over 9 bases. CDR1 is MNHEY, CDR2 SVGAGI, per germline. The length of the CDR3 is 16 residues. V shed 0 bases, J shed 5 bases, and the junction held 5 bases outside the gene matches. The CDR3 DNA reads TGTGCCAGCAGTTACTCCGGGACAGGGTACAACAATGAGCAGTTCTTC. Translated: CASSYSGTGYNNEQFF.

In this sample, this clone turned up a few times. The chain recombines TRBV18 with TRBJ1-2; TRBD1 agrees at 8 bases. V was clipped by 3 bases and J by 8 bases; unmatched bases: 8. Germline V lookup: CDR1 KGHSH, CDR2 LQKENI. There are 14 residues in the CDR3. The CDR3 DNA is TGTGCCAGCTCACCCGGACAGGGAGAGGGGGGCTACACCTTC. The encoded protein is CASSPGQGEGGYTF.

The chain combines TRBV23-1 with TRBJ1-5; 11 nucleotides agree with TRBD1. TRBV23-1 is reported as an ORF; its role is uncertain. There are 16 residues in the CDR3. The J segment lost 7 bases and the V segment lost 3 bases, leaving 8 bases of the junction unmatched. Here the CDR3 reads CASSQQPGQGDQPQHF. As DNA, the CDR3 is TGCGCCAGCAGTCAGCAACCGGGACAGGGGGACCAGCCCCAGCATTTT.

This sequence joins TRBV6-2 or TRBV6-3 and TRBJ2-1; 9 bases are shared with TRBD1. The CDR3 totals 15 residues. V shed 4 bases and J 8 bases; nucleotides not matched to a gene: 9. In germline, CDR1 is MNHEY, CDR2 SVGEGT. The DNA for the CDR3 is TGTGCCAGCAGTTTTACGGGACAGGGATACGATGAGCAGTTCTTC. The encoded protein is CASSFTGQGYDEQFF.

The chain employs TRBV7-3 and TRBJ2-3, with TRBD2 matching over 15 bases. This CDR3 contains 16 residues. Looked up from germline, CDR1 is SGHTA and CDR2 is FQGTGA. V dropped 5 bases and J dropped 4; count of bases not matched to a gene: 4. The CDR3 protein is CASSEGLAGGSDTQYF. The CDR3, as DNA: TGTGCCAGCAGCGAGGGACTAGCGGGAGGATCAGATACGCAGTATTTT.

The rearrangement joins TRBV19 to TRBJ2-1; 7 bases are a match to TRBD2. This CDR3 contains 15 residues. The germline CDR1 and CDR2 sequences are LNHDA and SQIVND (reference sequence). The V segment lost 3 bases and the J segment 1 base; nucleotides outside the gene matches: 3. This chain's CDR3 is CASSILAASYNEQFF. CDR3 bases: TGTGCCAGTAGTATTCTAGCGGCTTCCTACAATGAGCAGTTCTTC. Based on the CDR3 plus reference TRBV19 and TRBJ2-1, the full variable domain is DGGITQSPKYLFRKEGQNVTLSCEQNLNHDAMYWYRQDPGQGLRLIYYSQIVNDFQKGDIAEGYSVSREKKESFPLTVTSAQKNPTAFYLCASSILAASYNEQFFGPGTRLTVL.

The chain links TRBV29-1 to TRBJ2-2, with TRBD1 identical over 9 bases. Germline V gene lookup returns CDR1 SQVTM and CDR2 ANQGSEA. After removal of 5 bases from V and 2 bases from J, the junction contained 9 bases not matched to a gene. The CDR3 length is 16 residues. As DNA, the CDR3 is TGCAGCGTTCAACCTTGGACAGGGGTTAACACCGGGGAGCTGTTTTTT. This translates into CSVQPWTGVNTGELFF.

This chain links TRBV19 with TRBJ1-2; D not certain. Trimming removed 5 bases from V and 4 bases from J, with 8 bases in between. The CDR3 has 12 residues. Germline V gene lookup returns CDR1 LNHDA and CDR2 SQIVND (reference sequence). For the CDR3, the DNA is TGTGCCAGTAGTGCGACTACCTATGGCTACACCTTC. It translates to CASSATTYGYTF.

This rearrangement joins TRBV7-9 to TRBJ2-7; 14 bases are a match to TRBD2. V was pared by 2 bases and J by 1 base, with 7 bases of the junction left unmatched. The length of the CDR3 is 18 residues. The germline V gene has CDR1 SEHNR and CDR2 FQNEAQ (reference sequence). DNA for the CDR3: TGTGCCAGCAGCTTAAGCGGGACTAGCGGGGGAGCATCCTACGAGCAGTACTTC. This sequence encodes CASSLSGTSGGASYEQYF.

The chain carries TRBV7-3 and TRBJ2-3, with 10 positions matching TRBD2. J lost 2 bases, V lost 2 bases, and 7 bases had no gene match. This CDR3 region has 17 residues. From germline, CDR1 is SGHTA and CDR2 FQGTGA. CDR3: CASSLGVAGGYTDTQYF. In DNA form, the CDR3 reads TGTGCCAGCAGCTTAGGGGTAGCGGGAGGCTACACAGATACGCAGTATTTT.

V and J are TRBV23-1 and TRBJ1-6; TRBD1 matches at 7 bases. TRBV23-1 is labeled an ORF, and its function is uncertain. V lost 2 bases to trimming and J lost 12 bases; unmatched junction nucleotides: 10. The CDR3 extends over 15 amino acids. The CDR3, as DNA: TGCGCCAGCAGTCAACCCGGGACAGCGAAACTACCCCTCCACTTT. Translation gives CASSQPGTAKLPLHF.